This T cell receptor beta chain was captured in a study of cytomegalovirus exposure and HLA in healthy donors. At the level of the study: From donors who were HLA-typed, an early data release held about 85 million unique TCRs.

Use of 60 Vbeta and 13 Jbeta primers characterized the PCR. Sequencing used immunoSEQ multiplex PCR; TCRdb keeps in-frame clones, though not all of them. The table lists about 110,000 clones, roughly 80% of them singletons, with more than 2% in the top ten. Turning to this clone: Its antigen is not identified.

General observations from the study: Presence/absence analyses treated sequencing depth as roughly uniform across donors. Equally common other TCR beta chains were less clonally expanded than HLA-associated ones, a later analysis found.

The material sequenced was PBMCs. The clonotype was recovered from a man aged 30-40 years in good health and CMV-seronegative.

This chain's CDR3 is CSVVGVRAFGDSAYTF. The CDR3 nucleotides read TGCAGCGTTGTCGGAGTTAGGGCCTTCGGGGATTCTGCTTACACCTTC. The chain couples TRBV29-1 to TRBJ1-2, with unresolved D. This CDR3 spans 16 amino acids. Germline-derived CDR1 and CDR2 are SQVTM and ANQGSEA. V was clipped by 4 bases and J by 11 bases, with 29 bases between them.